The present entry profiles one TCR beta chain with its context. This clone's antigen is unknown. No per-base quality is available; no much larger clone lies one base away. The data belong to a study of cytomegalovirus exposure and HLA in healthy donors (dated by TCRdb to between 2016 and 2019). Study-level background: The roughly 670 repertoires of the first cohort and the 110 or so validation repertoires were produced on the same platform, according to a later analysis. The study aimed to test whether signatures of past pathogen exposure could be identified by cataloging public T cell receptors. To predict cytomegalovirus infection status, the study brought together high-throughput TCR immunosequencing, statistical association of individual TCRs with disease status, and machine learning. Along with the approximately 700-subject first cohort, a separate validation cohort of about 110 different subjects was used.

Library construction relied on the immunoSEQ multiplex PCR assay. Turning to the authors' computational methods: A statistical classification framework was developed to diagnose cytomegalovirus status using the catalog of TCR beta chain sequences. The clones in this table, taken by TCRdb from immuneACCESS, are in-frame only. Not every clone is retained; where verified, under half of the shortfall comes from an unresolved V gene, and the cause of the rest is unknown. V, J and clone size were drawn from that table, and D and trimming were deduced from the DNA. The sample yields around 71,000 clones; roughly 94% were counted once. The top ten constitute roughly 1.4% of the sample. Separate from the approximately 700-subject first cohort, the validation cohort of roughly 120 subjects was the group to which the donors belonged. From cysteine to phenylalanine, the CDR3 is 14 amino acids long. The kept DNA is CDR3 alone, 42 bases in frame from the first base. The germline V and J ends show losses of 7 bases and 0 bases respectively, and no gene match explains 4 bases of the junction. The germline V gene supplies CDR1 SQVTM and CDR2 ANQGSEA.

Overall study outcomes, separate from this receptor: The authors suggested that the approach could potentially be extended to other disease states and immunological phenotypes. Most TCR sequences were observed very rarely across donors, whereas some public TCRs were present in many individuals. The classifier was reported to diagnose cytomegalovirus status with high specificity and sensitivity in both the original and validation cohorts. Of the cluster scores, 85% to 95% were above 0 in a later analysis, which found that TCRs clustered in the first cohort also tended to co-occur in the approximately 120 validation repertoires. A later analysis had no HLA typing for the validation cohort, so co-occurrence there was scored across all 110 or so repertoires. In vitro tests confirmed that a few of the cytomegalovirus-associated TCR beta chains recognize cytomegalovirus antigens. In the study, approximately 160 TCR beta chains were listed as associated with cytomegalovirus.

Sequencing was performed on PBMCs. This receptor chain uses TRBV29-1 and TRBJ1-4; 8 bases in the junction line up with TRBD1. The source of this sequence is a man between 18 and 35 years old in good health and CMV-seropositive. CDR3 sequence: CSARQGPTNEKLFF. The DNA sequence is TGCAGCGCCCGACAGGGGCCAACTAATGAAAAACTGTTTTTT.